This T cell receptor (beta chain) was sequenced for a study of blood T cell repertoires in COVID-19. Cohort assignment relied on participant-reported clinical history. Generated by immunoSEQ multiplex PCR, the TCRdb table keeps only in-frame clones and is missing some. The repertoire includes some 330,000 clones, roughly 87% of them detected once, and over 4.5% sits in the top ten. The CDR3 contains 15 residues. Germline CDR1 is LNHDA and CDR2 is SQIVND (reference sequence). V gave up 5 bases and J gave up 2 bases, with 15 bases separating them. The V call is TRBV19, the J call TRBJ1-1; D unresolved. The sequencing input was PBMCs or T cells enriched from blood (not recorded which). This TCR was sampled from a woman between 45 and 60 years old who had recovered from COVID-19. The CDR3 DNA reads as TGTGCCAGTAGTCCCCTGGACGGGGTTAACACTGAAGCTTTCTTT. Its translation: CASSPLDGVNTEAFF.